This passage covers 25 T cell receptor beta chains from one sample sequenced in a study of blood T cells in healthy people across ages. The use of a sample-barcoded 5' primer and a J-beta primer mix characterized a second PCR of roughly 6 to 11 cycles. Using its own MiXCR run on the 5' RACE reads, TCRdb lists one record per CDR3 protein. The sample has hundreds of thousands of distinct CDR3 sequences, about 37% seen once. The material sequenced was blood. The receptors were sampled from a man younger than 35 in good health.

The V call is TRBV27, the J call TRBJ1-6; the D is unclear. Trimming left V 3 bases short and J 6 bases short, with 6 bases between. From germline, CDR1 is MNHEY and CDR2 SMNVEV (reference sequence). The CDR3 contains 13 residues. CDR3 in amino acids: CASSFLSNSPLHF. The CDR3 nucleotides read TGTGCCAGCAGTTTCCTCAGTAATTCACCCCTCCACTTT.

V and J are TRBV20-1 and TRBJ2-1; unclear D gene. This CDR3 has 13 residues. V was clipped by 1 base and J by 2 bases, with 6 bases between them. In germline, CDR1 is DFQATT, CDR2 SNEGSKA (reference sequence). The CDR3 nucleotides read TGCAGTGCTAGAGCCCGACCCTACAATGAGCAGTTCTTC. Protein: CSARARPYNEQFF.

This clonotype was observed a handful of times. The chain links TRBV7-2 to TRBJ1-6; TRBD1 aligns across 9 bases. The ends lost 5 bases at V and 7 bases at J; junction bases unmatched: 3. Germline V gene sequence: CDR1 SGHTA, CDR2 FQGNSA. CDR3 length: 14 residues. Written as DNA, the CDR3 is TGTGCCAGCAGCCACAGGGGGCGGAATTCACCCCTCCACTTT. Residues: CASSHRGRNSPLHF.

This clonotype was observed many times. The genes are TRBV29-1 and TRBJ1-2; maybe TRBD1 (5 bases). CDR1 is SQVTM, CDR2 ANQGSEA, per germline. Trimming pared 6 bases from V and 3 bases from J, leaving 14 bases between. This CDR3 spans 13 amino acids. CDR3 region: CSVDYGADYGYTF. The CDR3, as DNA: TGCAGCGTAGACTACGGGGCCGACTATGGCTACACCTTC.

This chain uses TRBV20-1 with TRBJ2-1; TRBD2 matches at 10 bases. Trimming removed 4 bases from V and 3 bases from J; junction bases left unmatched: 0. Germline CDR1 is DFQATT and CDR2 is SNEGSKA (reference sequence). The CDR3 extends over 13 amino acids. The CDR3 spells CSAKRGGYNEQFF. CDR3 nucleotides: TGCAGTGCTAAGCGGGGGGGCTACAATGAGCAGTTCTTC.

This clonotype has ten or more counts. The CDR3 reads CSASDRTYYEQYF. In DNA, the CDR3 is TGCAGTGCTTCGGACAGGACATACTACGAGCAGTACTTC. The rearrangement uses TRBV20-1 and TRBJ2-7; 7 bases are shared with TRBD1. This CDR3 is 13 amino acids long. Germline CDR1 reads DFQATT; CDR2 reads SNEGSKA (reference sequence). The V segment lost 5 bases and the J segment 3 bases; nucleotides outside the gene matches: 7.

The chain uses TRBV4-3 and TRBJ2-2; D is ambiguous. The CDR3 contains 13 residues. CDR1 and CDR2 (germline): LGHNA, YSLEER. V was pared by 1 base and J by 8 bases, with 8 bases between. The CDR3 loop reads CASSQVEQGELFF. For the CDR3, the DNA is TGCGCCAGCAGCCAAGTGGAACAGGGGGAGCTGTTTTTT.

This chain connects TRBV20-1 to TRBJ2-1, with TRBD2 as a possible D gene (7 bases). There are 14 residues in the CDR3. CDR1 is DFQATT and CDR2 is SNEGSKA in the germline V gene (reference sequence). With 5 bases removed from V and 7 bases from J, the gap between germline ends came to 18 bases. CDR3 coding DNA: TGCAGTGCTGGGGGGGGCAGGGGTGGAAATGAGCAGTTCTTC. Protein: CSAGGGRGGNEQFF.

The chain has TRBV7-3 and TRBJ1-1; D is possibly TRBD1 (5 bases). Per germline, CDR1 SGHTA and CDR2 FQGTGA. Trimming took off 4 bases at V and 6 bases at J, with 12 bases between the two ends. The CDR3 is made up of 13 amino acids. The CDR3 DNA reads TGTGCCAGCAGCTGTACAGGAGGGGCTGAAGCTTTCTTT. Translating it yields CASSCTGGAEAFF. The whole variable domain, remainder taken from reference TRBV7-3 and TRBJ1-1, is GAGVSQTPSNKVTEKGKYVELRCDPISGHTALYWYRQSLGQGPEFLIYFQGTGAADDSGLPNDRFFAVRPEGSVSTLKIQRTERGDSAVYLCASSCTGGAEAFFGQGTRLTVV.

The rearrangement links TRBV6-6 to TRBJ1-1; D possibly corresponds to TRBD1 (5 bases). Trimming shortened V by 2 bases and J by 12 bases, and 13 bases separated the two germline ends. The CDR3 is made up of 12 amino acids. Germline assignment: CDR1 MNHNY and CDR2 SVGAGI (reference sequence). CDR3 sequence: CASSYTGVETFF. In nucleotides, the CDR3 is TGTGCCAGCAGTTACACGGGGGTCGAGACTTTCTTT.

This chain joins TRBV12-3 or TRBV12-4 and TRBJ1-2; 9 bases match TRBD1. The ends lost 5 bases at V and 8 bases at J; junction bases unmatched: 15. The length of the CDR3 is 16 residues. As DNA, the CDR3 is TGTGCCAGCAGTACTGCCGCTGGACAGGGGACTAGAGGCTACACCTTC. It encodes CASSTAAGQGTRGYTF.

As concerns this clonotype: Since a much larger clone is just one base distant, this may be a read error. The DNA of the CDR3 is TGTGCCAGCAGCTTAGACGGGGGGGACACAGATACGCAGTATTTT. The encoded protein is CASSLDGGDTDTQYF. The J gene is TRBJ2-3, the V gene TRBV7-9; 8 nucleotides match TRBD2. V dropped 1 base and J dropped 2; count of bases not matched to a gene: 2. The CDR3 has 15 residues. Per the germline V gene, CDR1 is SEHNR and CDR2 is FQNEAQ (reference sequence).

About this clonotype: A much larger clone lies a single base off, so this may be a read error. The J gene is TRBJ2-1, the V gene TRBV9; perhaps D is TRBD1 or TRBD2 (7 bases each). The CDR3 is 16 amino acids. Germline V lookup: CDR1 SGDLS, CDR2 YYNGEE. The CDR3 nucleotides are TGTGCCAGCGGCGTACATGGTGGCAGGGGGGGGGATGAGCAGTTCTTC. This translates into CASGVHGGRGGDEQFF.

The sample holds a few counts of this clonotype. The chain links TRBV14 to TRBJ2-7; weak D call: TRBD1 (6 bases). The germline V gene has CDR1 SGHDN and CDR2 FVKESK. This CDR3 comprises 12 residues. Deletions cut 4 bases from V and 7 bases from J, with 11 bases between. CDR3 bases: TGTGCCAGCAGCCCAGGGGTGGCTGAGCAGTACTTC. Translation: CASSPGVAEQYF.

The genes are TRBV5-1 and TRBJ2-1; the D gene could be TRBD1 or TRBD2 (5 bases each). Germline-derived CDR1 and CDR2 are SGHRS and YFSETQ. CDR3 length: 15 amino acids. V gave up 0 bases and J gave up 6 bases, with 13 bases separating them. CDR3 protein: CASSLGAGAGNEQFF. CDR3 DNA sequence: TGCGCCAGCAGCTTGGGGGCCGGGGCGGGCAATGAGCAGTTCTTC. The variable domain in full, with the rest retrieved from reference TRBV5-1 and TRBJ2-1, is KAGVTQTPRYLIKTRGQQVTLSCSPISGHRSVSWYQQTPGQGLQFLFEYFSETQRNKGNFPGRFSGRQFSNSRSEMNVSTLELGDSALYLCASSLGAGAGNEQFFGPGTRLTVL.

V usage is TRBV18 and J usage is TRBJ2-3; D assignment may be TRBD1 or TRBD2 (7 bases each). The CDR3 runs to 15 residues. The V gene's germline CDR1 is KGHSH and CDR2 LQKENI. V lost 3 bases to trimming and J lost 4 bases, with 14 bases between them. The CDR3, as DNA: TGTGCCAGCTCACCTTACAGGGGAGGGCCAGATACGCAGTATTTT. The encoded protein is CASSPYRGGPDTQYF.

CDR3 sequence: CASSSGNTQYF. Here the CDR3 DNA reads TGCGCCAGCAGCTCCGGCAATACGCAGTATTTT. The rearrangement links TRBV5-1 to TRBJ2-3; D is unresolved. The V gene lost 3 bases and the J gene lost 7 bases, with 6 bases spanning the gap. Per germline, CDR1 SGHRS and CDR2 YFSETQ. The CDR3 covers 11 residues. Looking up the rest from reference TRBV5-1 and TRBJ2-3 gives the full variable domain: KAGVTQTPRYLIKTRGQQVTLSCSPISGHRSVSWYQQTPGQGLQFLFEYFSETQRNKGNFPGRFSGRQFSNSRSEMNVSTLELGDSALYLCASSSGNTQYFGPGTRLTVL.

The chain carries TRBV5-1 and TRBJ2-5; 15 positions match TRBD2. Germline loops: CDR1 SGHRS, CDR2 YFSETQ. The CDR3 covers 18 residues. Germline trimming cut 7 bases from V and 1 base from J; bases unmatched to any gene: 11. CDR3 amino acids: CASGITGTSGGIQETQYF. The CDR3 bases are TGCGCCAGCGGCATTACCGGGACTAGCGGGGGGATCCAAGAGACCCAGTACTTC.

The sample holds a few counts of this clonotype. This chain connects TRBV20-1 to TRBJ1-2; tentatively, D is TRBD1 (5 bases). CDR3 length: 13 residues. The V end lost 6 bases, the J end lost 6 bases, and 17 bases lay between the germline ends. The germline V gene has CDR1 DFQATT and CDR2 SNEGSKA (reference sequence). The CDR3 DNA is TGCAGTGCCGTCGCCCCAGGGCGGAATGGCTACACCTTC. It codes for CSAVAPGRNGYTF.

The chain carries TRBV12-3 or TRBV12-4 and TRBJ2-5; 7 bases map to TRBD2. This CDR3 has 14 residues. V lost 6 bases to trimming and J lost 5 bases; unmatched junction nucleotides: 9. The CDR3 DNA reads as TGTGCCAGCAGGCCCGGCCAGGGAGGGGAGACCCAGTACTTC. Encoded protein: CASRPGQGGETQYF.

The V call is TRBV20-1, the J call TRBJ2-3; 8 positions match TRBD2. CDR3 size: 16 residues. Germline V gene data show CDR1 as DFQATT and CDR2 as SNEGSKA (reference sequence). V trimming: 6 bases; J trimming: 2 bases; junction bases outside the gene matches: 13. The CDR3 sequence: CSALLTSEGTTDTQYF. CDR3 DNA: TGCAGTGCCCTACTGACTAGCGAGGGGACCACAGATACGCAGTATTTT.

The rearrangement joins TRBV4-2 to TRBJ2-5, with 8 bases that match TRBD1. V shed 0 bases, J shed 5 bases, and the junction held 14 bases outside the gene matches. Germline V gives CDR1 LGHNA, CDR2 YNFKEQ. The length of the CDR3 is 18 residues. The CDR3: CASSQENMRPGGGETQYF. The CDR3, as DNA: TGTGCCAGCAGCCAAGAAAATATGCGCCCAGGGGGCGGGGAGACCCAGTACTTC.

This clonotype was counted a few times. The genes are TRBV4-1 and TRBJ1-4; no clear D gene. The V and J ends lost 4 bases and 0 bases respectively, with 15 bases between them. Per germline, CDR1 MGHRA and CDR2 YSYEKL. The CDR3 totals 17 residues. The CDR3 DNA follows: TGCGCCAGCAGCCGTTTTACCGACGGAACAACTAATGAAAAACTGTTTTTT. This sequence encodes CASSRFTDGTTNEKLFF.

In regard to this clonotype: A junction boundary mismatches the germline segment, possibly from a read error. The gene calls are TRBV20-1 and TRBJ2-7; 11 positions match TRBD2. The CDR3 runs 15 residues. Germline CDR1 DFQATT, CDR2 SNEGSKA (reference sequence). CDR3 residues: CSASLLAGASYELYF. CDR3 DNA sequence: TGCAGTGCTAGCTTACTAGCGGGGGCCTCCTACGAGCTGTACTTC.

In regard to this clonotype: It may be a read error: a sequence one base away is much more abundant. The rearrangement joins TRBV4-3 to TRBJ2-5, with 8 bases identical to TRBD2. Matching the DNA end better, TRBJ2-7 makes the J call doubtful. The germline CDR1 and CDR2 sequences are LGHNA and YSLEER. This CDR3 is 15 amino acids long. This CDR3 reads CASSRLPAGDYEQYF. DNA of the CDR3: TGCGCCAGCAGCCGGCTACCAGCGGGGGATTACGAGCAGTACTTC.